The T cell receptor (beta chain) described here comes from a study of OX40 agonist ivuxolimab in advanced cancers. Overall study context: Partial responses were achieved by three patients, one with hepatocellular carcinoma and two with cutaneous melanoma.

Study-level points and caveats: CD4+ and CD8+ T cells in blood underwent clonal expansion by week 6 at 0.1 to 3.0 mg/kg.

The method was immunoSEQ multiplex PCR; TCRdb's version includes in-frame clones alone and lacks a portion of them. There are some 60,000 clones in the sample; approximately 80% occur only once, and roughly 1.9% lies in the top ten. The CDR3 is 17 residues long. The junction had 10 bases not matched to a gene; V was cut back by 4 bases and J by 4 bases. CDR1 is SGHAT and CDR2 is FQNNGV in the germline V gene. Autoimmune disease history or systemic immunosuppression barred patients. Blood sampling was done at baseline, cycle 4 day 1, and cycle 7 day 1. This clone was detected only a few times. Its specificity is not known.

The source of this sequence is an adult with an advanced solid tumor such as melanoma, head and neck, liver or kidney cancer. The sequencing used CD4+ or CD8+ T cells sorted from blood, collected in a trial of the OX40 agonist ivuxolimab. This chain joins TRBV11-2 and TRBJ1-2; 12 bases map to TRBD1. The chain's CDR3 is CASSSGGTGGPGYGYTF. CDR3 nucleotides: TGTGCCAGCAGCTCAGGGGGGACAGGGGGCCCAGGCTATGGCTACACCTTC.